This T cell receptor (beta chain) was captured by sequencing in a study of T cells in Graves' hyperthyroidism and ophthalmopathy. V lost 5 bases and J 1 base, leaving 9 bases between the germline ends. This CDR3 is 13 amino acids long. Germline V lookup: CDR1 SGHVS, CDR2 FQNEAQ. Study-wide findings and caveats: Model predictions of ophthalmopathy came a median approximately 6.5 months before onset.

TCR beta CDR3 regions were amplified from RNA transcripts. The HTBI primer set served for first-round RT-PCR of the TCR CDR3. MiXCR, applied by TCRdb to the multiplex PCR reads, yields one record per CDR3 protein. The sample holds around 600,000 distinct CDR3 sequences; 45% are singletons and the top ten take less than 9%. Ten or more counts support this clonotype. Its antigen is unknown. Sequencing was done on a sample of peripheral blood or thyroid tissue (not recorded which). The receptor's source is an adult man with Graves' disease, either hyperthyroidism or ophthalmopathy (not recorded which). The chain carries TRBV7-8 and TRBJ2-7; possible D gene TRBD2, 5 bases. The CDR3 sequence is CASSPRLSYEQYF. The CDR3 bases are TGTGCCAGCAGCCCTAGACTATCCTACGAGCAGTACTTC.